This T cell receptor (beta chain) emerged from a study of T-cell reconstitution after alpha-beta-depleted transplantation in children. The length of the CDR3 is 13 residues. The germline V and J ends were trimmed by 0 bases and 6 bases, with 9 bases remaining between them. Germline CDR1 is SGHRS and CDR2 is YFSETQ. Preparation of the TCRbeta library used unique molecular identifiers. One entry per CDR3 protein results from TCRdb running MiXCR on the PCR reads. The table lists roughly 500,000 distinct CDR3 sequences, around 13% of them singletons, with roughly 5.4% in the top ten. This clonotype was counted between two and nine times.

The V gene is TRBV5-1, the J gene TRBJ1-2, with unresolved D. The specimen comprised PBMCs from the stem cell graft donor, sampled from the stem cell graft. The TCR comes from a human donor who donated a stem cell graft to a child with combined immunodeficiency. The CDR3 region has the DNA TGCGCCAGCAGCTTGGCTGGGCACGATGGCTACACCTTC. It translates to CASSLAGHDGYTF.